This T cell receptor beta chain was found in a study of CD8+ T cells in alopecia areata. Study details: A 6-month off-drug phase came after tofacitinib, which had lasted 6 to 18 months.

This clone came up once. The antigen is not known. Following RNA extraction, reverse transcription yielded cDNA that acted as the sequencing template. The table came from immunoSEQ multiplex PCR; TCRdb's copy has only in-frame clones and leaves some out. This table has approximately 120,000 clones, over 60% appearing once. Stated treatment: oral pan-JAK inhibitor, 5-10 mg twice daily. V lost 8 bases to trimming and J lost 6 bases; unmatched junction nucleotides: 12. CDR1 is ENHRY, CDR2 SYGVKD, per germline. This CDR3 spans 15 amino acids. General observations from the study: Sequencing of scalp samples also captures resident alphabeta T cells of normal skin.

Material: CD4+ T cells sorted from blood, obtained at week 4, from a patient treated with tofacitinib. This chain uses TRBV10-3 with TRBJ2-5; TRBD1 agrees at 10 bases. This clonotype was obtained from a human donor with alopecia areata. This chain's CDR3 is CAIGAPGQGLQTQYF. The CDR3 nucleotides read TGTGCCATCGGGGCCCCGGGACAGGGGTTACAGACCCAGTACTTC.